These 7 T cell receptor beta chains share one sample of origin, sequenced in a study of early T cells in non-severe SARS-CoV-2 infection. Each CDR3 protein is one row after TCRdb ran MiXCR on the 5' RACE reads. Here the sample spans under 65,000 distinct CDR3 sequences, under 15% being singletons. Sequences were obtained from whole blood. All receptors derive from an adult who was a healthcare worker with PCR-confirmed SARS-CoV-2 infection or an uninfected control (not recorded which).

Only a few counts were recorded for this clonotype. The CDR3: CASSLFQGNTEAFF. In DNA form, the CDR3 reads TGTGCCAGCAGCTTATTTCAGGGAAACACTGAAGCTTTCTTT. V and J are TRBV7-2 and TRBJ1-1; D is possibly TRBD1 (5 bases). Germline V CDR1 and CDR2: SGHTA, FQGNSA. This CDR3 is 14 amino acids long. V dropped 2 bases and J dropped 2 bases, with 9 bases sitting between them.

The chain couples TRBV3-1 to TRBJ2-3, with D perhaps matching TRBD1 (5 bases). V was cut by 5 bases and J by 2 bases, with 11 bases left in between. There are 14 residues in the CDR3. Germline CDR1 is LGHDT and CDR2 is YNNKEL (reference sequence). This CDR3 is CASSSRVNTDTQYF. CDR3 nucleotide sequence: TGTGCCAGCAGCTCCAGGGTTAACACAGATACGCAGTATTTT.

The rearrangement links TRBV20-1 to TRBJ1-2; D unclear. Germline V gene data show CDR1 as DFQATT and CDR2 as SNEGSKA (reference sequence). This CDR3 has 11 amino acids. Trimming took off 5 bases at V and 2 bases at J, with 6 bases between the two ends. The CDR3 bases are TGCAGTGCTCCACTAAACTATGGCTACACCTTC. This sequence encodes CSAPLNYGYTF.

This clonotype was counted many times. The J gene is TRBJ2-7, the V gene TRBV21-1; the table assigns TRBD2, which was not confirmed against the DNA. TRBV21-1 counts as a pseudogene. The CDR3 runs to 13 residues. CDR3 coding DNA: TGTGCCAGCAGCTCAACTAGCGACCACGAGCAGTACTTC. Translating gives CASSSTSDHEQYF.

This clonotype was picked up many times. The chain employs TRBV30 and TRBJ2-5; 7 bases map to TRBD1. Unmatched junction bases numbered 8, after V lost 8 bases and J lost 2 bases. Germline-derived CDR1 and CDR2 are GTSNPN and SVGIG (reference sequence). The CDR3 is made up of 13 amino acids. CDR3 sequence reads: CARQGQRQETQYF. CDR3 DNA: TGTGCCCGCCAGGGACAGAGACAAGAGACCCAGTACTTC.

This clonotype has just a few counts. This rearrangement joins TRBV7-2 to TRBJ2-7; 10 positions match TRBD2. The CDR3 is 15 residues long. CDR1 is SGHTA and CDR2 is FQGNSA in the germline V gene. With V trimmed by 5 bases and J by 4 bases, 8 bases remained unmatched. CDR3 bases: TGTGCCAGCAGCGCCATAGCGGGGGGAAAGTACGAGCAGTACTTC. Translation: CASSAIAGGKYEQYF.

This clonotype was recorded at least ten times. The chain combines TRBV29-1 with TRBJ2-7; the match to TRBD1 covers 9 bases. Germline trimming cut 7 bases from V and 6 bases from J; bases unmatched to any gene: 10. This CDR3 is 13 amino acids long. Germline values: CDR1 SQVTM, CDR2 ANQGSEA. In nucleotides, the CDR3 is TGCAGCGCCGGGACAGGGCCCCTCAGCGAGCAGTACTTC. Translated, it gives CSAGTGPLSEQYF.